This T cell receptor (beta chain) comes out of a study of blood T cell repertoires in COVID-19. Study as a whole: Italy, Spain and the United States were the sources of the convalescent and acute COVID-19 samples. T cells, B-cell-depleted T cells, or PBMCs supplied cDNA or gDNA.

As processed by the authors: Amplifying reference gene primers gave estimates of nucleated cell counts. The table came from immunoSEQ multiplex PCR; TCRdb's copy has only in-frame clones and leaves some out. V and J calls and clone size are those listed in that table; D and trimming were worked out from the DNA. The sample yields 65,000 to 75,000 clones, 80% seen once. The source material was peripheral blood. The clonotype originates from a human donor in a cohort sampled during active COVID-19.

CDR3 nucleotide sequence: TGTGCCAGTAGATCCGGGACACCCTGGGATGGCTACACCTTC. Translated: CASRSGTPWDGYTF. This sequence joins TRBV19 and TRBJ1-2, with a possible D match to TRBD1 (6 bases). The CDR3 has 14 amino acids. Germline V gene sequence: CDR1 LNHDA, CDR2 SQIVND (reference sequence). Trimming removed 6 bases from V and 6 bases from J, with 17 bases in between.